This record looks at one T cell receptor beta chain sequence and its context. Which antigen it targets is not known. No clone much larger than this one lies a single base away; base qualities are absent. This record comes from a study (dated by TCRdb to about 2016). Libraries were built with RT-PCR. TCRdb names Illumina MiSeq as the instrument used. Using fastp at Q25 and MiXCR, TCRdb reprocessed the public reads and kept productive beta chains. Each entry merges the rows of one CDR3 protein and shows their most common DNA and genes. The sample records about 700,000 distinct CDR3 sequences, 14% of which are singletons. The top ten hold around 3.3% of the sample. The germline V gene gives CDR1 as KGHDR and CDR2 as SFDVKD. Germline trimming: 3 bases from V, 1 base from J; junction bases outside gene matches: 4. Including cysteine and phenylalanine, the CDR3 has 15 amino acids. Here the CDR3 DNA is all that survives: 45 bases in frame from base 1.

Here the chain combines TRBV24-1 and TRBJ1-2, with TRBD1 matching 7 junction bases. This sequence originates from a female donor in good health, serving as a healthy control. The sample was memory CD4+ T cells from blood. At the DNA level, the sequence is TGTGCCACCAGTGATGGACAGGTGGATAACTATGGCTACACCTTC. Translation gives CATSDGQVDNYGYTF.